A single sample is the source of the 15 T cell receptor beta chains below, sequenced in a study of PD-L1 blockade in urothelial cancer. Repertoires were generated with immunoSEQ multiplex PCR, while TCRdb's copy carries only in-frame clones and drops some. The sample carries about 87,000 clones, around 84% recorded once. Time point given: pretreatment peripheral blood. Source: PBMCs, taken around atezolizumab (anti-PD-L1) treatment. These receptors originate from a man between 60 and 75 years old with urothelial cancer.

The chain recombines TRBV10-1 with TRBJ2-7, with D possibly TRBD1 on 6 matching bases. The CDR3 has 13 residues. Trimming cost V 8 bases and J 2 bases, with 13 bases left between them. The V gene's germline CDR1 is WNHNN and CDR2 SYGVQD (reference sequence). CDR3 nucleotide sequence: TGCGCCAGCGATTTGGGGACACCCTACGAGCAGTACTTC. Translating it yields CASDLGTPYEQYF.

This sequence joins TRBV7-9 and TRBJ1-3; D might be TRBD1 (5 bases). The CDR3 contains 14 residues. V lost 5 bases, J lost 4 bases, and 12 bases lay in between. From germline, CDR1 is SEHNR and CDR2 FQNEAQ (reference sequence). CDR3 residues: CASSLGRGGNTIYF. The CDR3 nucleotides read TGTGCCAGCAGCCTCGGACGGGGGGGAAACACCATATATTTT.

The rearrangement joins TRBV7-2 to TRBJ2-1, with 9 bases lining up with TRBD2. V shed 5 bases and J 13 bases; nucleotides not matched to a gene: 9. This CDR3 spans 13 amino acids. Germline V gene data show CDR1 as SGHTA and CDR2 as FQGNSA. CDR3 amino acids: CASSPPGLAAQFF. CDR3 DNA: TGTGCCAGCAGCCCGCCGGGACTAGCCGCTCAGTTCTTC.

The V and J genes are TRBV2 and TRBJ1-1; no reliable D call. The CDR3 has 12 residues. Germline V gene sequence: CDR1 SNHLY, CDR2 FYNNEI. The V gene lost 0 bases and the J gene lost 5 bases, with 4 bases spanning the gap. CDR3 in amino acids: CASSEARTEAFF. CDR3 DNA: TGTGCCAGCAGTGAAGCGCGAACTGAAGCTTTCTTT.

This clone was detected only a few times. This sequence joins TRBV11-1 and TRBJ2-7; no reliable D call. The V end was cut by 5 bases, the J end by 5 bases, with 10 bases between. In germline, CDR1 is SGHAT, CDR2 FQDESV (reference sequence). The CDR3 runs 12 residues. CDR3 loop: CASSPTRNEQYF. In DNA, the CDR3 is TGTGCCAGCAGCCCGACACGTAACGAGCAGTACTTC. The variable domain in full, completed from reference TRBV11-1 and TRBJ2-7, reads EAEVAQSPRYKITEKSQAVAFWCDPISGHATLYWYRQILGQGPELLVQFQDESVVDDSQLPKDRFSAERLKGVDSTLKIQPAELGDSAMYLCASSPTRNEQYFGPGTRLTVT.

The sample holds one count of this clone. The rearrangement joins TRBV29-1 to TRBJ2-5; TRBD1 aligns across 7 bases. The CDR3 is made up of 11 amino acids. Trimming at V came to 4 bases and at J to 5 bases, leaving 1 base not matched to a gene. Germline assignment: CDR1 SQVTM and CDR2 ANQGSEA. The CDR3 coding sequence is TGCAGCGTTGGCAGGGGGGAGACCCAGTACTTC. Amino acids: CSVGRGETQYF.

This rearrangement joins TRBV27 to TRBJ1-5, with D possibly being TRBD1 (5 bases). Germline values: CDR1 MNHEY, CDR2 SMNVEV (reference sequence). V gave up 5 bases and J gave up 4 bases, with 9 bases separating them. The CDR3 loop spans 13 amino acids. The CDR3 sequence is CASSTQGNQPQHF. The DNA of the CDR3 is TGTGCCAGCAGTACCCAGGGAAATCAGCCCCAGCATTTT.

The V and J genes are TRBV6-6 and TRBJ2-7; perhaps TRBD1 as D (5 bases). Germline-derived CDR1 and CDR2 are MNHNY and SVGAGI (reference sequence). This CDR3 spans 15 amino acids. The V end lost 2 bases, the J end lost 5 bases, and 16 bases lay between the germline ends. The CDR3: CASSYQQGPIHEQYF. In nucleotides, the CDR3 is TGTGCCAGCAGTTACCAGCAGGGTCCTATCCACGAGCAGTACTTC.

There are a few counts of this clone. This chain links TRBV28 with TRBJ1-2, with a tentative D call TRBD1 (6 bases). Trimming cost V 2 bases and J 3 bases, with 7 bases left between them. The CDR3 spans 13 residues. From germline, CDR1 is MDHEN and CDR2 SYDVKM. The CDR3 here is CASSLRQDYGYTF. The CDR3 DNA sequence: TGTGCCAGCAGTTTAAGACAGGACTATGGCTACACCTTC.

This clone was counted once. The CDR3: CASSPPNRGGETQYF. The DNA of the CDR3 is TGTGCCAGCAGTCCCCCCAACAGGGGTGGTGAGACCCAGTACTTC. The V call is TRBV28, the J call TRBJ2-5, with 7 bases aligning to TRBD1. The germline CDR1 and CDR2 sequences are MDHEN and SYDVKM. Unmatched junction bases numbered 11, after V lost 5 bases and J lost 5 bases. The CDR3 contains 15 residues.

The rearrangement joins TRBV19 to TRBJ1-6, with D unclear. This CDR3 is 16 amino acids long. Germline V gene sequence: CDR1 LNHDA, CDR2 SQIVND (reference sequence). The V and J ends lost 5 bases and 7 bases respectively, with 18 bases between them. CDR3 in amino acids: CASSERGPPLNSPLHF. CDR3 nucleotide sequence: TGTGCCAGTAGTGAAAGAGGCCCGCCTTTGAATTCACCCCTCCACTTT.

The DNA for the CDR3 is TGTGCCAGCAGTTTATTCCCCGACAGGAACAGCTATGGCTACACCTTC. The encoded protein is CASSLFPDRNSYGYTF. This sequence joins TRBV27 and TRBJ1-2; tentatively, D is TRBD1 (6 bases). Trimming shortened V by 1 base and J by 4 bases, and 16 bases separated the two germline ends. Per germline, CDR1 MNHEY and CDR2 SMNVEV (reference sequence). CDR3 length: 16 amino acids.

This rearrangement joins TRBV5-4 to TRBJ2-6; the match to TRBD2 covers 7 bases. The V gene end was trimmed by 2 bases and the J gene end by 4 bases; junction bases not matched to a gene: 12. CDR1 is SGHNT and CDR2 is YYREEE in the germline V gene (reference sequence). This CDR3 is 18 amino acids long. DNA of the CDR3: TGTGCCAGCAGCTTCTTGGGATCTCCCGGGAGGGGGGCCAACGTCCTGACTTTC. Encoded protein: CASSFLGSPGRGANVLTF.

The J gene is TRBJ1-4, the V gene TRBV9; D uncertain. Germline CDR1 is SGDLS and CDR2 is YYNGEE. Trimming removed 0 bases from V and 4 bases from J, with 13 bases in between. The CDR3 sequence is 16 residues long. This CDR3 reads CASSVGPGQVNEKLFF. Written as DNA, the CDR3 is TGTGCCAGCAGCGTAGGACCTGGCCAGGTTAATGAAAAACTGTTTTTT.

The chain is built from TRBV6-7 and TRBJ2-1; D is ambiguous. TRBV6-7 counts as an open reading frame of uncertain function. Between the trimmed V and J ends, which lost 2 bases and 0 bases, there was a span of 17 bases. The CDR3 is 18 amino acids. CDR3 protein: CASSYLPSVNSSYNEQFF. The CDR3 DNA reads TGTGCCAGCAGTTACCTACCGTCGGTAAACAGCTCCTACAATGAGCAGTTCTTC.